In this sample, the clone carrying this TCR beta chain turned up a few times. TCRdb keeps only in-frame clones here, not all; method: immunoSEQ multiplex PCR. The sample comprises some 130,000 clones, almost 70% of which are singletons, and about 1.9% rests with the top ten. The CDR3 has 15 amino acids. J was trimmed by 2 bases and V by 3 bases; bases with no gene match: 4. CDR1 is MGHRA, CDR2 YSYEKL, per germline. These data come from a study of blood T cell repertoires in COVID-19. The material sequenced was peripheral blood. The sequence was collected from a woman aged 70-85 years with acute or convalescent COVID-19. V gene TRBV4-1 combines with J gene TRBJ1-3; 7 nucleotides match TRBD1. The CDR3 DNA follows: TGCGCCAGCAGCCACAGCAGGGGGACTGGAAACACCATATATTTT. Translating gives CASSHSRGTGNTIYF.